This T cell receptor (beta chain) was observed in a study of Ad26.COV2.S vaccination and SARS-CoV-2 variants. Indicated treatment: 19 received Ad26.COV2.S at low or high dose, single or two shots; several received placebo; per-sample allocation not given. Collection of samples fell on day 63 after the first vaccine or placebo injection. Generated by immunoSEQ multiplex PCR, the TCRdb table keeps only in-frame clones and is missing some. The sample lists roughly 510,000 clones, around 90% occurring once. With V trimmed by 6 bases and J by 9 bases, 8 bases remained unmatched. The CDR3 extends over 14 amino acids. Germline V gene sequence: CDR1 MNHEY, CDR2 SVGAGI.

This sequence was found in a person aged 18 to 59 who received the Ad26.COV2.S COVID-19 vaccine or a placebo. The chain is built from TRBV6-5 and TRBJ1-6, with 7 bases that match TRBD1. The sequences come from peripheral blood, collected in a trial of Ad26.COV2.S vaccine versus placebo. This chain's CDR3 is CASSLGTEPSPLHF. The CDR3 region has the DNA TGTGCCAGCAGCCTTGGGACAGAGCCTTCACCCCTCCACTTT.